This T cell receptor beta chain was identified during a study of T cell clonality in common variable immunodeficiency. V lost 3 bases to trimming and J lost 1 base; unmatched junction nucleotides: 4. The CDR3 extends over 15 amino acids. Germline values: CDR1 SGHRS, CDR2 YFSETQ. Assay: immunoSEQ multiplex PCR; the TCRdb copy retains only in-frame clones and omits some. Recorded here are 40,000 or so clones, with no singletons, and the ten leading clones hold approximately 4%. About this clone itself: The CDR3 is cut off 3 residues early in the read; its end comes from the germline J gene.

This TCR was recovered from a person aged 18 to 75 in good health. This chain connects TRBV5-1 to TRBJ1-3, with 7 bases lining up with TRBD1. Material for sequencing was peripheral blood mononuclear cells. CDR3 loop: CASSSGTESGNTIYF. The sequenced part of the CDR3 DNA is TGCGCCAGCAGCTCGGGGACAGAGTCTGGAAACACC.